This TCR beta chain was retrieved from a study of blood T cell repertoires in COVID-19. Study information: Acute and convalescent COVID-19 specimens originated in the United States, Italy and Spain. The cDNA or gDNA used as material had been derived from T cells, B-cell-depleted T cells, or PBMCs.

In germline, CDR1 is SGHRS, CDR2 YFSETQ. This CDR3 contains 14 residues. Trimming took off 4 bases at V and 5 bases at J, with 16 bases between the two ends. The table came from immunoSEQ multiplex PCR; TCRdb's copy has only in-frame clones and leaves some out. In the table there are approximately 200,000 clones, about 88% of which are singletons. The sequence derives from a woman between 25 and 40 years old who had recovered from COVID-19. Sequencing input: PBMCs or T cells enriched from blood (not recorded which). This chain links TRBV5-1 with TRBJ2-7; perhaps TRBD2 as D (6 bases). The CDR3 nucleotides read TGCGCCAGCAGCCCTGAAGCGGGTCTGGACGAGCAGTACTTC. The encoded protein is CASSPEAGLDEQYF. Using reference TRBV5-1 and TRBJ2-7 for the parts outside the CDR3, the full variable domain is KAGVTQTPRYLIKTRGQQVTLSCSPISGHRSVSWYQQTPGQGLQFLFEYFSETQRNKGNFPGRFSGRQFSNSRSEMNVSTLELGDSALYLCASSPEAGLDEQYFGPGTRLTVT.